This T cell receptor beta chain comes out of a study of shared clonotypes between healthy human individuals. This table comes from immunoSEQ multiplex PCR, and its TCRdb copy is limited to in-frame clones, with some not included. Among hundreds of thousands of clones listed, about 96% were seen once. Germline CDR1 and CDR2: SEHNR and FQNEAQ (reference sequence). Trimming left V 5 bases short and J 3 bases short, with 17 bases between. The CDR3 length is 15 residues. Details on this clone: The antigen is unknown.

Findings and limits, study-wide: The naive CD4 repertoires of a few donors were compared, and around 5.1% of clonotypes were shared.

CD8 cells regarded as naive lacked CD45RO, were positively chosen for CCR7, and omitted terminally differentiated effector memory CD45RA+ cells. The sequence was obtained from a woman in her twenties or thirties in good health. The sequenced sample was naive CD8+ T cells sorted from blood. J is TRBJ2-7 and V is TRBV7-9; unclear D gene. CDR3 nucleotide sequence: TGTGCCAGCAGCCCCAAGCTCCCAGAGAGCTACGAGCAGTACTTC. Its translation is CASSPKLPESYEQYF.